This TCR beta chain was sequenced in a study of cytomegalovirus exposure and HLA in healthy donors. TCRdb's copy holds only in-frame clones and misses some; the assay was immunoSEQ multiplex PCR. The table has around 80,000 clones, 85% to 95% seen once. V shed 1 base and J 3 bases; nucleotides not matched to a gene: 10. CDR1 is SEHNR and CDR2 is FQNEAQ in the germline V gene (reference sequence). The CDR3 contains 19 residues. V and J are TRBV7-9 and TRBJ2-1, with TRBD2 matching over 12 bases. The sample taken for sequencing was PBMCs. This TCR was sampled from a woman aged 18-30 years in good health and CMV-seronegative. The CDR3 DNA is TGTGCCAGCAGCTTAGGACTAGCGGGAGAAAGGATAAACTACAATGAGCAGTTCTTC. It is translated as CASSLGLAGERINYNEQFF.